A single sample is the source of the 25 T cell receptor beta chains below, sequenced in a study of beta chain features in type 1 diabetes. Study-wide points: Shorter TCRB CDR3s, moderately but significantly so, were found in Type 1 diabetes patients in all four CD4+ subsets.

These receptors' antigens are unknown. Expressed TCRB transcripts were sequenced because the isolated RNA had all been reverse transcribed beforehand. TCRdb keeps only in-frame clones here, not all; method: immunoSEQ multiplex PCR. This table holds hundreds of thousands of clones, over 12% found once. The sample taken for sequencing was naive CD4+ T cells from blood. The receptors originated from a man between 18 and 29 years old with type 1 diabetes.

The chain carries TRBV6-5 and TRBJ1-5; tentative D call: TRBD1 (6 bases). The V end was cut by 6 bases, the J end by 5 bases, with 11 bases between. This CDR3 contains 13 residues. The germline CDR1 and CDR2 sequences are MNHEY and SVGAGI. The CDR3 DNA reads TGTGCCAGCAGCCCACAGGGTTATCAGCCCCAGCATTTT. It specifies CASSPQGYQPQHF.

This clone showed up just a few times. The CDR3: CASSLVAGGPEETQYF. In DNA, the CDR3 is TGCGCCAGCAGCTTGGTTGCGGGAGGGCCGGAAGAGACCCAGTACTTC. The chain has TRBV5-1 and TRBJ2-5; 9 bases are a match to TRBD2. Germline CDR1 SGHRS, CDR2 YFSETQ. This CDR3 has 16 amino acids. The ends lost 0 bases at V and 3 bases at J; junction bases unmatched: 6.

CDR3 sequence: CASSRPGQGAQPQHF. The CDR3 nucleotides are TGCGCCAGCAGCCGTCCAGGACAGGGGGCTCAGCCCCAGCATTTT. The chain joins TRBV4-1 to TRBJ1-5; TRBD1 matches at 11 bases. The junction had 5 bases not matched to a gene; V was cut back by 4 bases and J by 6 bases. Germline V gene data show CDR1 as MGHRA and CDR2 as YSYEKL. The CDR3 is 15 amino acids.

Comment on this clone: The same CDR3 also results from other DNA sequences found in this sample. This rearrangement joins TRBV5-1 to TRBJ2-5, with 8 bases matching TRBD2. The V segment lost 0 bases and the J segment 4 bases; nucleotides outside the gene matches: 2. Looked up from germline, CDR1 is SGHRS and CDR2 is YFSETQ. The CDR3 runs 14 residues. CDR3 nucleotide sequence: TGCGCCAGCAGCTTGGGAGCGGGGGCAGAGACCCAGTACTTC. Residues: CASSLGAGAETQYF.

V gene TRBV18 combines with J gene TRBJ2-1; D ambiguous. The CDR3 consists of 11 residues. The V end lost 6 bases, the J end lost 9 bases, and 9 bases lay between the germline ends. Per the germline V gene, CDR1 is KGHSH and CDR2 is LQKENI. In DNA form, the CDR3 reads TGTGCCAGCTCCGCAGGTGCTGAGCAGTTCTTC. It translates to CASSAGAEQFF.

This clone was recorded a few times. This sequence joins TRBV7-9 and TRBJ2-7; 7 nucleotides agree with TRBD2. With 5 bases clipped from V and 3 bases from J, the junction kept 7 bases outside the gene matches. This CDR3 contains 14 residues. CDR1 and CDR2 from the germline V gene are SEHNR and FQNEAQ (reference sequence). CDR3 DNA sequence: TGTGCCAGCAGCACCTCGGGGGGTCTCTACGAGCAGTACTTC. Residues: CASSTSGGLYEQYF.

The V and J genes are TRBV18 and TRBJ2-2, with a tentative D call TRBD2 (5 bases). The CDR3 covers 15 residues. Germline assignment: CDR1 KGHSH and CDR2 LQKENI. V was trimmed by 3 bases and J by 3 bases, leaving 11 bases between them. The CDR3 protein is CASSPRTADTGELFF. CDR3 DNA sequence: TGTGCCAGCTCACCCCGGACTGCGGACACCGGGGAGCTGTTTTTT.

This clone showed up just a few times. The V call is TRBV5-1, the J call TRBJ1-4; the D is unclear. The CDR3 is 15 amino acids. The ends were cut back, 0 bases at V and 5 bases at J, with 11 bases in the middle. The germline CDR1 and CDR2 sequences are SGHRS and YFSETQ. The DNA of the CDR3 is TGCGCCAGCAGCTTGGCCCTCGGCCCCAATGAAAAACTGTTTTTT. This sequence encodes CASSLALGPNEKLFF.

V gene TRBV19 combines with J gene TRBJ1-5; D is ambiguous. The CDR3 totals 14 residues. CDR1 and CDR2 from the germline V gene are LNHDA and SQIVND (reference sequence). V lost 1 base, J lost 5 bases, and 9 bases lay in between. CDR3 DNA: TGTGCCAGTAGTATAGTCGGCAGCCATCAGCCCCAGCATTTT. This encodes CASSIVGSHQPQHF.

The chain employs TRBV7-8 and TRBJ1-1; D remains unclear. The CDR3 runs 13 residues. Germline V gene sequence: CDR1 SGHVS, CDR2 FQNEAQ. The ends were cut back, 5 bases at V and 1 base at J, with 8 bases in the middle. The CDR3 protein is CASSLWENTEAFF. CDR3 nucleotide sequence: TGTGCCAGCAGCCTCTGGGAGAACACTGAAGCTTTCTTT. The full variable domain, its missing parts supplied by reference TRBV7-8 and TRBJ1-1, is GAGVSQSPRYKVAKRGQDVALRCDPISGHVSLFWYQQALGQGPEFLTYFQNEAQLDKSGLPSDRFFAERPEGSVSTLKIQRTQQEDSAVYLCASSLWENTEAFFGQGTRLTVV.

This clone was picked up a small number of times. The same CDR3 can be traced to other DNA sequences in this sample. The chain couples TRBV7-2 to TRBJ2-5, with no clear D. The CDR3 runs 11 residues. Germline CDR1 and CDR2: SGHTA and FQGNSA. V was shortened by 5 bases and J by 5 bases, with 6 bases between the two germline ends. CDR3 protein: CASSPLETQYF. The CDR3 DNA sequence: TGTGCCAGCAGCCCCCTGGAGACCCAGTACTTC.

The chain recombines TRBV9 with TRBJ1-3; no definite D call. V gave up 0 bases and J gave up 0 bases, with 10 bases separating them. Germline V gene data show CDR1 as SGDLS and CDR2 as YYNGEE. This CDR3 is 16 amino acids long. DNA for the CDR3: TGTGCCAGCAGCGTAGGAGGCAGCAACTCTGGAAACACCATATATTTT. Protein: CASSVGGSNSGNTIYF.

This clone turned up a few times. CDR3 amino acids: CAGDSSYEQYF. The CDR3 DNA sequence: TGCGCCGGGGACTCTTCCTACGAGCAGTACTTC. The chain links TRBV5-1 to TRBJ2-7, with D tentatively TRBD2 (6 bases). Germline CDR1 and CDR2: SGHRS and YFSETQ. V lost 10 bases to trimming and J lost 1 base, with 9 bases between them. The CDR3 extends over 11 amino acids.

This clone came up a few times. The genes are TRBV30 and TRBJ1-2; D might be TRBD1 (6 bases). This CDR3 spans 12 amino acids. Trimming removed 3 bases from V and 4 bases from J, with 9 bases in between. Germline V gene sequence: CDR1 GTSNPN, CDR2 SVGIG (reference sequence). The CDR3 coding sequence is TGTGCCTGGAGAGGAGGGGGCTATGGCTACACCTTC. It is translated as CAWRGGGYGYTF.

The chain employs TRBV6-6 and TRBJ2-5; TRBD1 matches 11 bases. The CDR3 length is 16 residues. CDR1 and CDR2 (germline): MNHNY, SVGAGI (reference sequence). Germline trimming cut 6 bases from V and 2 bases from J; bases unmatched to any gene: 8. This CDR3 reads CASSSRRDRGQETQYF. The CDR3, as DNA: TGTGCCAGCAGCAGCCGCCGGGACAGGGGGCAAGAGACCCAGTACTTC.

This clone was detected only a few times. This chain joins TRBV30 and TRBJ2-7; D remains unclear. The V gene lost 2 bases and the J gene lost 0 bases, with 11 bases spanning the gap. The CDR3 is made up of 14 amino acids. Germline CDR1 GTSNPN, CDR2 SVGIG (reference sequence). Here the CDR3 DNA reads TGTGCCTGGAGTTCCGGGTTTAGCTCCTACGAGCAGTACTTC. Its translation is CAWSSGFSSYEQYF.

The CDR3 region is CASTTLLGERGNEQFF. The CDR3, as DNA: TGTGCCAGCACTACCTTGTTGGGGGAGAGGGGTAATGAGCAGTTCTTC. The chain couples TRBV13 to TRBJ2-1; D assignment may be TRBD1 or TRBD2 (5 bases each). Germline assignment: CDR1 PRHDT and CDR2 FYEKMQ (reference sequence). This CDR3 is built from 16 residues. Trimming shortened V by 7 bases and J by 7 bases, and 23 bases separated the two germline ends. Using reference TRBV13 and TRBJ2-1 for the parts outside the CDR3, the full variable domain is AAGVIQSPRHLIKEKRETATLKCYPIPRHDTVYWYQQGPGQDPQFLISFYEKMQSDKGSIPDRFSAQQFSDYHSELNMSSLELGDSALYFCASTTLLGERGNEQFFGPGTRLTVL.

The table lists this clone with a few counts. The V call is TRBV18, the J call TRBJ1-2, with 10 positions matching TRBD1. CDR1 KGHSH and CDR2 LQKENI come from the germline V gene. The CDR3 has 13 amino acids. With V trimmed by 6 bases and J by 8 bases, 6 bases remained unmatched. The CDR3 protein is CASSPRDRGGYTF. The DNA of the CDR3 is TGTGCCAGCTCGCCCCGGGACAGGGGCGGCTACACCTTC.

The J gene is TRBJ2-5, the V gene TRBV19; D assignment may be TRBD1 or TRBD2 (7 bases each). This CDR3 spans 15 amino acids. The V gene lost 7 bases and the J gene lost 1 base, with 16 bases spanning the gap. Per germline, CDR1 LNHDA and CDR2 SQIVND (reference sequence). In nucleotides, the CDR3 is TGTGCCAGTACCAGAGCGGGGACAGTCCAAGAGACCCAGTACTTC. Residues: CASTRAGTVQETQYF.

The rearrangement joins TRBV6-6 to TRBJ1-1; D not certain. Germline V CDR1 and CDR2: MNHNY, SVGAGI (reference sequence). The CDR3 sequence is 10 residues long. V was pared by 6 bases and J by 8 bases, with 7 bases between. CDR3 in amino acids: CASRYREAFF. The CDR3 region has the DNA TGTGCCAGCAGGTACAGAGAAGCTTTCTTT.

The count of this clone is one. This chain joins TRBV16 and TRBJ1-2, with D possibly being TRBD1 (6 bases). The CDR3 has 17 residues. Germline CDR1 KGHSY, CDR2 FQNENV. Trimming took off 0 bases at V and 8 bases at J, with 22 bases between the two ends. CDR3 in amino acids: CASSQSVGGQQGGGYTF. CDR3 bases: TGTGCCAGCAGCCAATCGGTAGGGGGACAACAAGGAGGCGGCTACACCTTC. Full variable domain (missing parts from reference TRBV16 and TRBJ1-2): GEEVAQTPKHLVRGEGQKAKLYCAPIKGHSYVFWYQQVLKNEFKFLISFQNENVFDETGMPKERFSAKCLPNSPCSLEIQATKLEDSAVYFCASSQSVGGQQGGGYTFGSGTRLTVV.

The CDR3 bases are TGCAGTGCTACCCCCCACAATGAGCAGTTCTTC. Translating gives CSATPHNEQFF. The rearrangement links TRBV20-1 to TRBJ2-1, with unresolved D. This CDR3 is 11 amino acids long. The V end lost 4 bases, the J end lost 5 bases, and 6 bases lay between the germline ends. Looked up from germline, CDR1 is DFQATT and CDR2 is SNEGSKA (reference sequence).

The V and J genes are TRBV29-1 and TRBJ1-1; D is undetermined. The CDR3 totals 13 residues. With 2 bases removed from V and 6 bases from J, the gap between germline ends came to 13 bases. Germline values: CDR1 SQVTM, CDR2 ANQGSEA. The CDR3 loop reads CSVETARGSEAFF. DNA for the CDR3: TGCAGCGTTGAAACGGCAAGAGGGTCTGAAGCTTTCTTT.

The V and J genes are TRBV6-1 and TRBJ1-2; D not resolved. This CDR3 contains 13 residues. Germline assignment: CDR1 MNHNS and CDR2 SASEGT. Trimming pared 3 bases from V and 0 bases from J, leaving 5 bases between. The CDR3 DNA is TGTGCCAGCAGTGAGACATCTAACTATGGCTACACCTTC. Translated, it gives CASSETSNYGYTF.

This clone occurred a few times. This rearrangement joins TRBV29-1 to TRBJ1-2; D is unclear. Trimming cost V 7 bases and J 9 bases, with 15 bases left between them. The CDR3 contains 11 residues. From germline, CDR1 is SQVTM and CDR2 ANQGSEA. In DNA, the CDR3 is TGCAGCGGCCAAAGGGAAAGCCGCTACACCTTC. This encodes CSGQRESRYTF.